The entry that follows covers one TCR beta chain sequence. CDR1 SEHNR and CDR2 FQNEAQ come from the germline V gene (reference sequence). This CDR3 region has 16 residues. J was trimmed by 4 bases and V by 4 bases; bases with no gene match: 11. This specimen belongs to a study of cytomegalovirus exposure and HLA in healthy donors. The PCR had 60 Vbeta and 13 Jbeta primers. Sequencing used immunoSEQ multiplex PCR; TCRdb keeps in-frame clones, though not all of them. The data show approximately 120,000 clones, under 85% seen once. The sequencing sample was made of PBMCs. This clonotype was obtained from a middle-aged man in good health and CMV-seropositive. The chain links TRBV7-9 to TRBJ1-1; 8 positions agree with TRBD1. CDR3 DNA: TGTGCCAGCAGCTCCAACCTCAGGGGGCAAAGCACTGAAGCTTTCTTT. This sequence encodes CASSSNLRGQSTEAFF. The whole variable domain, remainder taken from reference TRBV7-9 and TRBJ1-1, is DTGVSQNPRHKITKRGQNVTFRCDPISEHNRLYWYRQTLGQGPEFLTYFQNEAQLEKSRLLSDRFSAERPKGSFSTLEIQRTEQGDSAMYLCASSSNLRGQSTEAFFGQGTRLTVV.